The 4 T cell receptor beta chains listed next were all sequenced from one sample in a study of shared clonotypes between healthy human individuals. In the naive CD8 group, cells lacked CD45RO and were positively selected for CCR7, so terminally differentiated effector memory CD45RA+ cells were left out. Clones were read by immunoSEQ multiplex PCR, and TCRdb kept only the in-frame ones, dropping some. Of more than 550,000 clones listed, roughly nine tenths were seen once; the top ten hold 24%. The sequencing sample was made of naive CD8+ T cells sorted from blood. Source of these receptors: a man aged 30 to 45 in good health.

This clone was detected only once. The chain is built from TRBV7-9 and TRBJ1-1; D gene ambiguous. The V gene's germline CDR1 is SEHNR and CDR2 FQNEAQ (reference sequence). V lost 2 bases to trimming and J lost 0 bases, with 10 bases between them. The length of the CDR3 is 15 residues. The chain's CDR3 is CASSLSRTLNTEAFF. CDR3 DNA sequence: TGTGCCAGCAGCTTATCTCGTACCCTGAACACTGAAGCTTTCTTT.

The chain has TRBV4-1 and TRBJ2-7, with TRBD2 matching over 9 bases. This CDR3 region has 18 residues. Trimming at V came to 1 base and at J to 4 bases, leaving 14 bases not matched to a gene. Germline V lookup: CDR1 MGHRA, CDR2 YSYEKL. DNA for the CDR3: TGCGCCAGCAGCCAAGCGGTGGGGGCGGCTAGCGGGATTTACGAGCAGTACTTC. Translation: CASSQAVGAASGIYEQYF.

CDR3 nucleotides: TGTGCCAGTAGCTATGGACAGGGAAATGGCTACACCTTC. This encodes CASSYGQGNGYTF. This rearrangement joins TRBV19 to TRBJ1-2; 8 nucleotides agree with TRBD1. CDR1 is LNHDA, CDR2 SQIVND, per germline (reference sequence). The length of the CDR3 is 13 residues. The ends lost 6 bases at V and 6 bases at J; junction bases unmatched: 6.

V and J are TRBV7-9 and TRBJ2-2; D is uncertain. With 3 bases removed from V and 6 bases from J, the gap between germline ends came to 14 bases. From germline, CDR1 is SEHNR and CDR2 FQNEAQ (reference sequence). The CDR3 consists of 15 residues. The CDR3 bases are TGTGCCAGCAGCTTGGCTTTAGGTAACCCCGGGGAGCTGTTTTTT. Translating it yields CASSLALGNPGELFF.